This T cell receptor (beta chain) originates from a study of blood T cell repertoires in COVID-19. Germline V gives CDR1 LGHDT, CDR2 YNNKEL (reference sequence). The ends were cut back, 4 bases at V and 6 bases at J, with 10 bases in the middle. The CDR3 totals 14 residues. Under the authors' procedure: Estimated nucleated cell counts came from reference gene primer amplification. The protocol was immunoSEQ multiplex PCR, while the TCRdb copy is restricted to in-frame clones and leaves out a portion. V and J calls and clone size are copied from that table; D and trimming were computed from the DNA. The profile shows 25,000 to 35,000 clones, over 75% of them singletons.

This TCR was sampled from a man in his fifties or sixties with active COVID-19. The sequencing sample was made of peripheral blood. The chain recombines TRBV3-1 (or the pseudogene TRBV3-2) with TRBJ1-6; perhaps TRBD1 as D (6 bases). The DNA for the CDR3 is TGTGCCAGCAGCCTCAGGGGTGTTAATTCACCCCTCCACTTT. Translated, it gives CASSLRGVNSPLHF.